This entry is about one TCR beta chain. Its antigen remains unknown. The study reverse transcribed the entire isolated RNA, so it sequenced expressed TCRB transcripts. For naive, central memory and regulatory T cell samples, reads averaged roughly 3.7 million. TCRdb's copy holds only in-frame clones and misses some; the assay was immunoSEQ multiplex PCR. The table records around 240,000 clones, 55% to 70% of them present only once. This CDR3 is 14 amino acids long. V shed 2 bases and J shed 6 bases, with 12 bases lying between them. In germline, CDR1 is SGDLS, CDR2 YYNGEE. The data are from a study of beta chain features in type 1 diabetes. Study in general: Cell yields, gender and age were similar in healthy donors and patients. General observations from the study: Within each of all four CD4+ subsets, Type 1 diabetes patients had TCRB CDR3s that were moderately but significantly shorter.

The sample was naive CD4+ T cells from blood. The TCR originated in a young man in good health. V is TRBV9 and J is TRBJ1-5; D is undetermined. As DNA, the CDR3 is TGTGCCAGCAGCGTTGGTTTAGGGCTTCAGCCCCAGCATTTT. This sequence encodes CASSVGLGLQPQHF.